The 28 T cell receptor beta chains below come from one sample, sequenced in a study of T-cell reconstitution after alpha-beta-depleted transplantation in children. Unique molecular identifiers featured in how the TCRbeta library was prepared. A single record per CDR3 protein comes from TCRdb applying MiXCR to the PCR reads. Among under 850,000 distinct CDR3 sequences listed, around 13% were seen once. The sequenced sample was PBMCs, obtained before TCRalphabeta/CD19-depleted stem cell transplant. The receptors shown here come from a girl aged 2-10 years with congenital amegakaryocytic thrombocytopenia, due to receive a stem cell transplant.

This clonotype was recorded many times. CDR3 residues: CASSYGRWLWGNEQFF. CDR3 sequence (DNA): TGTGCCAGCAGTTACGGGAGATGGCTATGGGGCAATGAGCAGTTCTTC. This chain uses TRBV6-5 with TRBJ2-1; TRBD2 is a possible D gene (5 bases). The V gene lost 2 bases and the J gene lost 6 bases, with 17 bases spanning the gap. Germline CDR1 MNHEY, CDR2 SVGAGI. The CDR3 is made up of 16 amino acids.

Many counts were recorded for this clonotype. The chain has TRBV20-1 and TRBJ1-5, with D maybe TRBD1 (5 bases). Trimming removed 0 bases at V and 11 bases at J, with 20 bases between. From germline, CDR1 is DFQATT and CDR2 SNEGSKA (reference sequence). The CDR3 is 15 residues long. The CDR3 coding sequence is TGCAGTGCTAGAGAGGGGGGGACCATTGTTTTGACCCAGCATTTT. Translated: CSAREGGTIVLTQHF.

This chain joins TRBV7-2 and TRBJ2-1; D might be TRBD1 (6 bases). The CDR3 is 19 residues long. Deletions cut 0 bases from V and 4 bases from J, with 22 bases between. The V gene's germline CDR1 is SGHTA and CDR2 FQGNSA. The CDR3 region is CASSLAFSSGQTFYNEQFF. The CDR3 bases are TGTGCCAGCAGCTTAGCGTTTTCGTCAGGACAGACGTTTTACAATGAGCAGTTCTTC. The full variable domain, its missing parts supplied by reference TRBV7-2 and TRBJ2-1, is GAGVSQSPSNKVTEKGKDVELRCDPISGHTALYWYRQSLGQGLEFLIYFQGNSAPDKSGLPSDRFSAERTGGSVSTLTIQRTQQEDSAVYLCASSLAFSSGQTFYNEQFFGPGTRLTVL.

This clonotype has a count of ten or more. The gene calls are TRBV12-3 or TRBV12-4 and TRBJ2-4; D unclear. The CDR3 loop spans 11 amino acids. Trimming stripped 5 bases from V and 4 bases from J, with 3 bases between. The CDR3 nucleotides read TGTGCCAGCAGTCATAAAAACATTCAGTACTTC. It codes for CASSHKNIQYF.

At least ten counts were recorded for this clonotype. The V and J genes are TRBV5-5 and TRBJ2-5, with TRBD2 matching over 7 bases. This CDR3 is 15 amino acids long. Germline CDR1 and CDR2: SGHKS and YYEKEE (reference sequence). Unmatched junction bases numbered 12, after V lost 6 bases and J lost 4 bases. The CDR3 is CASTLPGLRVETQYF. The CDR3 DNA reads as TGTGCCAGCACCTTACCGGGACTACGCGTAGAGACCCAGTACTTC.

The sample holds a few counts of this clonotype. The DNA of the CDR3 is TGTGCCAGCAGTTACCCACCACCCTTCGTTGGGGACAATGAGCAGTTCTTC. This sequence encodes CASSYPPPFVGDNEQFF. The V and J genes are TRBV6-5 and TRBJ2-1; D remains ambiguous. In germline, CDR1 is MNHEY, CDR2 SVGAGI. The ends were cut back, 2 bases at V and 5 bases at J, with 19 bases in the middle. This CDR3 is 17 amino acids long.

This chain joins TRBV7-3 and TRBJ2-5; D is unresolved. CDR3 length equals 13 residues. Germline lookup yields CDR1 SGHTA and CDR2 FQGTGA. Deletions cut 5 bases from V and 9 bases from J, with 16 bases between. CDR3 nucleotides: TGTGCCAGCAGCAACTCTAGGCTCACGGCCCAGTACTTC. It yields the protein CASSNSRLTAQYF.

The V call is TRBV10-3, the J call TRBJ2-7, with 9 bases that match TRBD1. Germline loops: CDR1 ENHRY, CDR2 SYGVKD. V gave up 7 bases and J gave up 2 bases; unmatched junction bases: 6. This CDR3 region has 14 residues. The CDR3 region is CAIKARDRAYEQYF. Here the CDR3 DNA reads TGTGCCATCAAGGCCCGGGACAGGGCCTACGAGCAGTACTTC.

This clonotype was observed many times. The V gene is TRBV24-1, the J gene TRBJ2-1; D remains ambiguous. CDR3 length: 15 amino acids. Germline CDR1 reads KGHDR; CDR2 reads SFDVKD. V lost 5 bases to trimming and J lost 2 bases, with 12 bases between them. The CDR3 DNA follows: TGTGCCACCAGTGCCGGTGGAACTACCTACAATGAGCAGTTCTTC. Residues: CATSAGGTTYNEQFF.

This chain joins TRBV6-1 and TRBJ2-7; D gene uncertain. Trimming removed 6 bases at V and 0 bases at J, with 12 bases between. This CDR3 is built from 14 residues. Germline assignment: CDR1 MNHNS and CDR2 SASEGT. CDR3 nucleotides: TGTGCCAGCAGAAAAGGGTGGAGCTCCTACGAGCAGTACTTC. Encoded protein: CASRKGWSSYEQYF.

On this clonotype itself: A read error may explain this, as a much larger clone is one base away. J is TRBJ2-7 and V is TRBV6-1, with 13 bases fitting TRBD2. This CDR3 has 13 amino acids. The J segment lost 5 bases and the V segment lost 6 bases, leaving 1 base of the junction unmatched. Germline V CDR1 and CDR2: MNHNS, SASEGT. The CDR3 here is CASSGLAGDEQYF. The CDR3 DNA follows: TGTGCCAGCAGCGGACTAGCGGGAGACGAGCAGTACTTC.

This clonotype has at least ten counts. As DNA, the CDR3 is TGTGCCAGCAGCCGACTGACAGGGGACGGAAGGCAGCCCCAGCATTTT. Amino acid sequence: CASSRLTGDGRQPQHF. V is TRBV5-6 and J is TRBJ1-5, with 8 bases matching TRBD1. The CDR3 runs 16 residues. The junction had 13 bases not matched to a gene; V was cut back by 4 bases and J by 7 bases. Germline V gene lookup returns CDR1 SGHDT and CDR2 YYEEEE.

This clonotype was found many times. The genes are TRBV5-1 and TRBJ2-1; 11 nucleotides match TRBD2. The V segment lost 0 bases and the J segment 7 bases; nucleotides outside the gene matches: 3. The germline V gene encodes CDR1 SGHRS and CDR2 YFSETQ. The CDR3 has 15 residues. CDR3 loop: CASSLALAGGNEQFF. The CDR3 DNA follows: TGCGCCAGCAGCTTGGCGCTAGCGGGAGGAAATGAGCAGTTCTTC. Complete variable domain (other parts from reference TRBV5-1 and TRBJ2-1): KAGVTQTPRYLIKTRGQQVTLSCSPISGHRSVSWYQQTPGQGLQFLFEYFSETQRNKGNFPGRFSGRQFSNSRSEMNVSTLELGDSALYLCASSLALAGGNEQFFGPGTRLTVL.

The chain couples TRBV20-1 to TRBJ2-1; TRBD2 matches 9 bases. The germline gives CDR1 DFQATT, CDR2 SNEGSKA (reference sequence). This CDR3 region has 21 residues. After removal of 3 bases from V and 3 bases from J, the junction contained 24 bases not matched to a gene. The CDR3 DNA reads as TGCAGTGCTAGTTCCTCTCCCTTTTTAGCATATAGCGGGAGTTTCTACAATGAGCAGTTCTTC. Protein: CSASSSPFLAYSGSFYNEQFF.

The sample holds many counts of this clonotype. V gene TRBV7-2 combines with J gene TRBJ1-5; no firm D call. The ends were cut back, 1 base at V and 0 bases at J, with 13 bases in the middle. Looked up from germline, CDR1 is SGHTA and CDR2 is FQGNSA. The CDR3 sequence is 17 residues long. CDR3 nucleotide sequence: TGTGCCAGCAGCTTAGTAGGGCCAGCTGCTAGCAATCAGCCCCAGCATTTT. The encoded protein is CASSLVGPAASNQPQHF.

There are many counts of this clonotype. CDR3 sequence reads: CASSLEPGHYNEQFF. The CDR3 nucleotides read TGCGCCAGCAGCTTGGAGCCAGGGCACTACAATGAGCAGTTCTTC. This chain joins TRBV5-1 and TRBJ2-1; a possible D gene is TRBD1 (5 bases). Germline V gene lookup returns CDR1 SGHRS and CDR2 YFSETQ. V shed 0 bases and J shed 3 bases, with 10 bases lying between them. This CDR3 contains 15 residues.

At least ten counts were recorded for this clonotype. The chain links TRBV12-3 or TRBV12-4 to TRBJ2-7; no reliable D call. Trimming cost V 3 bases and J 3 bases, with 12 bases left between them. The CDR3 is 14 amino acids. This chain's CDR3 is CASSLLTDSYEQYF. The CDR3 coding sequence is TGTGCCAGCAGTTTGCTGACGGATAGCTACGAGCAGTACTTC.

This clonotype was counted only a few times. The chain employs TRBV20-1 and TRBJ2-3, with TRBD2 as a possible D gene (6 bases). V dropped 7 bases and J dropped 1 base, with 18 bases sitting between them. Germline V lookup: CDR1 DFQATT, CDR2 SNEGSKA (reference sequence). The length of the CDR3 is 15 residues. Here the CDR3 DNA reads TGCAGTGTTGATGTTAGCGGCTTGGGCACAGATACGCAGTATTTT. Its translation is CSVDVSGLGTDTQYF.

This chain links TRBV15 with TRBJ2-5; D perhaps matches TRBD1 (6 bases). The CDR3 has 16 amino acids. Trimming took off 3 bases at V and 5 bases at J, with 19 bases between the two ends. Germline V gives CDR1 LNHNV, CDR2 YYDKDF (reference sequence). CDR3 residues: CATSSPPQGPRETQYF. Here the CDR3 DNA reads TGTGCCACCAGCAGCCCCCCACAGGGCCCTCGGGAGACCCAGTACTTC. Drawing the rest from reference TRBV15 and TRBJ2-5, the complete variable domain is DAMVIQNPRYQVTQFGKPVTLSCSQTLNHNVMYWYQQKSSQAPKLLFHYYDKDFNNEADTPDNFQSRRPNTSFCFLDIRSPGLGDTAMYLCATSSPPQGPRETQYFGPGTRLLVL.

This clonotype was recorded a few times. The chain has TRBV5-1 and TRBJ2-1; 7 nucleotides agree with TRBD2. The ends lost 4 bases at V and 12 bases at J; junction bases unmatched: 7. CDR1 is SGHRS and CDR2 is YFSETQ in the germline V gene. The CDR3 is made up of 12 amino acids. CDR3 DNA: TGCGCCAGCAGCCGAAGCGGGATGGTGCAGTTCTTC. This sequence encodes CASSRSGMVQFF.

The sample holds a few counts of this clonotype. V is TRBV5-1 and J is TRBJ2-7; 14 bases align to TRBD2. Per the germline V gene, CDR1 is SGHRS and CDR2 is YFSETQ. The CDR3 loop spans 17 amino acids. J lost 3 bases, V lost 5 bases, and 10 bases had no gene match. Here the CDR3 reads CASRPGTSGSRYYEQYF. The CDR3, as DNA: TGCGCCAGCAGGCCTGGGACTAGCGGGAGCCGTTACTACGAGCAGTACTTC.

At least ten counts were recorded for this clonotype. The V call is TRBV15, the J call TRBJ2-3; D is possibly TRBD2 (6 bases). Trimming removed 1 base from V and 10 bases from J, with 12 bases in between. Germline assignment: CDR1 LNHNV and CDR2 YYDKDF (reference sequence). The CDR3 has 13 residues. CDR3 loop: CATSRGGTFAQYF. In DNA, the CDR3 is TGTGCCACCAGCAGAGGAGGGACTTTCGCGCAGTATTTT.

The genes are TRBV7-9 and TRBJ2-3; weak D call: TRBD2 (5 bases). Germline V gene sequence: CDR1 SEHNR, CDR2 FQNEAQ (reference sequence). With 5 bases removed from V and 10 bases from J, the gap between germline ends came to 28 bases. This CDR3 contains 17 residues. The CDR3 spells CASSPPFRTGSHYAQYF. CDR3 sequence (DNA): TGTGCCAGCAGCCCCCCCTTCAGGACGGGGTCTCATTATGCGCAGTATTTT. Supplemented by reference TRBV7-9 and TRBJ2-3, the full variable domain reads DTGVSQNPRHKITKRGQNVTFRCDPISEHNRLYWYRQTLGQGPEFLTYFQNEAQLEKSRLLSDRFSAERPKGSFSTLEIQRTEQGDSAMYLCASSPPFRTGSHYAQYFGPGTRLTVL.

This clonotype appeared a few times. The chain carries TRBV5-1 and TRBJ1-1; tentatively, D is TRBD1 (6 bases). This CDR3 spans 14 amino acids. CDR1 is SGHRS and CDR2 is YFSETQ in the germline V gene. Trimming took 2 bases from V and 4 from J, leaving 12 bases between them. The CDR3 reads CASSFTGPGTEAFF. The CDR3 DNA reads as TGCGCCAGCAGCTTTACAGGGCCGGGCACTGAAGCTTTCTTT.

This clonotype has a count of ten or more. The chain carries TRBV20-1 and TRBJ1-1, with D unclear. V was cut by 5 bases and J by 5 bases, with 18 bases left in between. In germline, CDR1 is DFQATT, CDR2 SNEGSKA (reference sequence). The CDR3 spans 14 residues. This CDR3 reads CSAPEAGEWTEAFF. CDR3 bases: TGCAGTGCTCCGGAGGCGGGAGAGTGGACTGAAGCTTTCTTT.

The chain combines TRBV19 with TRBJ2-2, with 15 nucleotides matching TRBD2. Looked up from germline, CDR1 is LNHDA and CDR2 is SQIVND (reference sequence). This CDR3 is 19 amino acids long. The junction had 12 bases not matched to a gene; V was cut back by 5 bases and J by 5 bases. Here the CDR3 DNA reads TGTGCCAGTAGTTTTCCCGGACTAGCGGGAGGGCCCTCGACCGGGGAGCTGTTTTTT. Protein: CASSFPGLAGGPSTGELFF.

The chain uses TRBV7-8 and TRBJ2-7, with 7 bases fitting TRBD2. The CDR3 consists of 15 residues. V shed 3 bases and J 3 bases; nucleotides not matched to a gene: 8. Germline lookup yields CDR1 SGHVS and CDR2 FQNEAQ. The CDR3 nucleotides read TGTGCCAGCAGCTTGCTAGGTGGGAGGGACTACGAGCAGTACTTC. Its protein is CASSLLGGRDYEQYF.

This rearrangement joins TRBV7-8 to TRBJ2-3; 7 nucleotides agree with TRBD2. Unmatched junction bases numbered 8, after V lost 2 bases and J lost 6 bases. This CDR3 contains 15 residues. Germline CDR1 is SGHVS and CDR2 is FQNEAQ. The CDR3 region is CASSLTLAARDTQYF. The DNA for the CDR3 is TGTGCCAGCAGCTTAACGCTAGCGGCCAGGGATACGCAGTATTTT.